The following is a TCR beta chain sequence with its context. It has no known antigen specificity. No clone much larger than this one lies a single base away; base qualities are absent. Libraries were prepared through the immunoSEQ multiplex PCR assay. TCRdb holds this immuneACCESS table with in-frame rearrangements only. Some clones are missing; in checked studies, unresolved V genes explain under half, and the rest has no known cause. The sample table lists 60,000 to 90,000 clones, 85% to 95% of them with a count of one. The top ten clonotypes cover around 0.43% of the sample. These data belong to a study of technical replicates of blood from a few donors (TCRdb year 2017). Trimming removed 0 bases from V and 3 bases from J, leaving 17 bases between the germline ends. Including the terminal cysteine and phenylalanine, the CDR3 comprises 18 residues. The entry retains the CDR3 DNA only, 54 bases that are in frame from base 1. From the germline V gene (reference sequence), CDR1 is LNHNV and CDR2 is YYDKDF.

Sequenced sample: T cells isolated from PBMCs. The chain is made from TRBV15 and TRBJ1-4; TRBD1 is a possible D gene, resting on 5 matching bases. The receptor comes from a human donor in good health. CDR3 region: CATSRDIGAVVANEKLFF. The DNA sequence is as follows: TGTGCCACCAGCAGAGATATAGGGGCGGTGGTAGCTAATGAAAAACTGTTTTTT.